These 18 T cell receptor beta chains were sequenced from one sample in a study of T cell responses to AZD1222 COVID-19 vaccine. Profiled with immunoSEQ multiplex PCR; TCRdb holds only in-frame clones, not every one. The sample records 150,000 or so clones, around nine tenths being singletons. Material: peripheral blood, obtained on day 0 of AZD1222 vaccination. These receptors were taken from an adult in good health.

The chain combines TRBV6-5 with TRBJ1-1; D unclear. The CDR3 consists of 13 residues. Germline V lookup: CDR1 MNHEY, CDR2 SVGAGI. V was pared by 4 bases and J by 6 bases, with 12 bases between. The CDR3 region is CASSWVLAAEAFF. CDR3 sequence (DNA): TGTGCCAGCAGTTGGGTGTTGGCGGCTGAAGCTTTCTTT.

V gene TRBV18 combines with J gene TRBJ2-1; TRBD2 matches 13 bases. There are 17 residues in the CDR3. V dropped 4 bases and J dropped 8; count of bases not matched to a gene: 11. The germline gives CDR1 KGHSH, CDR2 LQKENI. The CDR3 protein is CASSLLPLAGGPHEQFF. For the CDR3, the DNA is TGTGCCAGCTCACTCCTACCACTAGCGGGAGGGCCCCATGAGCAGTTCTTC.

This clone came up a few times. The chain joins TRBV18 to TRBJ1-6; 11 bases agree with TRBD1. The CDR3 totals 15 residues. The V gene's germline CDR1 is KGHSH and CDR2 LQKENI. J gave up 8 bases and V 3 bases, and 3 bases lay outside the gene matches. The CDR3 sequence is CASSPRDRGDSPLHF. The CDR3 bases are TGTGCCAGCTCACCCCGGGACAGGGGGGATTCACCCCTCCACTTT.

The chain uses TRBV2 and TRBJ1-6, with D possibly TRBD1 on 5 matching bases. In germline, CDR1 is SNHLY, CDR2 FYNNEI. Trimming took 5 bases from V and 6 from J, leaving 8 bases between them. There are 13 residues in the CDR3. This CDR3 is CASSTGPNSPLHF. CDR3 DNA sequence: TGTGCCAGCAGTACAGGCCCTAATTCACCCCTCCACTTT.

The CDR3 DNA follows: TGTGCCAGCAGTGGGACAGAACTAGGGTATGGCTACACCTTC. The encoded protein is CASSGTELGYGYTF. The V and J genes are TRBV2 and TRBJ1-2; D might be TRBD1 (6 bases). Germline V gives CDR1 SNHLY, CDR2 FYNNEI. This CDR3 contains 14 residues. Trimming removed 4 bases at V and 5 bases at J, with 14 bases between.

The chain employs TRBV2 and TRBJ2-1; unclear D gene. Trimming pared 5 bases from V and 6 bases from J, leaving 14 bases between. CDR1 SNHLY and CDR2 FYNNEI come from the germline V gene. The CDR3 has 14 amino acids. This chain's CDR3 is CASSTGPNSNEQFF. CDR3 DNA: TGTGCCAGCAGTACTGGTCCGAACAGCAATGAGCAGTTCTTC.

This clone has only one observation. The V call is TRBV2, the J call TRBJ1-2, with 7 nucleotides matching TRBD1. Germline V gives CDR1 SNHLY, CDR2 FYNNEI. The V segment lost 8 bases and the J segment 8 bases; nucleotides outside the gene matches: 17. CDR3 length: 15 amino acids. The CDR3: CASHFTGVQTGGYTF. CDR3 nucleotides: TGTGCCAGCCATTTTACAGGGGTTCAAACGGGAGGCTACACCTTC.

The V and J genes are TRBV19 and TRBJ1-5, with D possibly being TRBD1 (6 bases). Trimming took 4 bases from V and 6 from J, leaving 25 bases between them. CDR3 size: 18 residues. The germline V gene encodes CDR1 LNHDA and CDR2 SQIVND (reference sequence). The CDR3 sequence: CASSTTGTRSVSFQPQHF. The CDR3 DNA follows: TGTGCCAGTAGTACGACCGGGACACGATCAGTAAGCTTTCAGCCCCAGCATTTT.

The gene calls are TRBV2 and TRBJ2-7; 9 bases fit TRBD2. Trimming took 6 bases from V and 2 from J; bases not matched to a gene: 5. This CDR3 region has 14 residues. CDR1 and CDR2 (germline): SNHLY, FYNNEI. The CDR3 loop reads CASRTAGGPYEQYF. The CDR3 bases are TGTGCCAGCAGGACAGCGGGGGGACCCTACGAGCAGTACTTC.

The count of this clone is one. V is TRBV7-9 and J is TRBJ1-1; D is undetermined. The germline CDR1 and CDR2 sequences are SEHNR and FQNEAQ (reference sequence). The length of the CDR3 is 12 residues. Trimming removed 1 base from V and 4 bases from J, with 4 bases in between. CDR3 region: CASSLGATEAFF. The CDR3 DNA reads TGTGCCAGCAGCTTAGGGGCCACTGAAGCTTTCTTT.

The chain combines TRBV12-3 or TRBV12-4 with TRBJ2-5; D could derive from TRBD1 or TRBD2 (5 bases each). V gave up 6 bases and J gave up 0 bases, with 8 bases separating them. This CDR3 has 13 residues. The CDR3 here is CASSKGHQETQYF. CDR3 DNA sequence: TGTGCCAGCAGCAAGGGACACCAAGAGACCCAGTACTTC.

The gene calls are TRBV2 and TRBJ1-6; 7 positions agree with TRBD1. This CDR3 comprises 15 residues. V was clipped by 4 bases and J by 6 bases; unmatched bases: 6. From germline, CDR1 is SNHLY and CDR2 FYNNEI. DNA of the CDR3: TGTGCCAGCAGTGGATTAGACAGGGCTAATTCACCCCTCCACTTT. Its protein product is CASSGLDRANSPLHF.

This chain links TRBV19 with TRBJ2-7, with a possible D match to TRBD1 (6 bases). This CDR3 has 14 residues. The V and J ends lost 4 bases and 3 bases respectively, with 13 bases between them. Germline V lookup: CDR1 LNHDA, CDR2 SQIVND (reference sequence). CDR3 coding DNA: TGTGCCAGTAGTACCCCAGGGGCTAGCTACGAGCAGTACTTC. Translating gives CASSTPGASYEQYF.

This clone has only one observation. The J gene is TRBJ1-4, the V gene TRBV5-4, with D possibly matching TRBD1 (5 bases). Germline loops: CDR1 SGHNT, CDR2 YYREEE (reference sequence). Trimming removed 0 bases from V and 7 bases from J, with 13 bases in between. The CDR3 is 15 residues long. CDR3 bases: TGTGCCAGCAGCTTGGGTGGGGGAGGCGGTGAAAAACTGTTTTTT. This codes for CASSLGGGGGEKLFF.

The chain employs TRBV10-3 and TRBJ1-4, with a weak D call TRBD1 (6 bases). In germline, CDR1 is ENHRY, CDR2 SYGVKD. The CDR3 contains 16 residues. The V end was cut by 4 bases, the J end by 5 bases, with 17 bases between. In nucleotides, the CDR3 is TGTGCCATCAGTGTCTCACAGGGAGGGGGGAATGAAAAACTGTTTTTT. Its translation is CAISVSQGGGNEKLFF.

V and J are TRBV18 and TRBJ2-3; TRBD1 matches 10 bases. This CDR3 has 17 residues. In germline, CDR1 is KGHSH, CDR2 LQKENI. V dropped 2 bases and J dropped 3; count of bases not matched to a gene: 8. CDR3: CASSPRGDRGRTDTQYF. In DNA form, the CDR3 reads TGTGCCAGCTCACCAAGAGGCGACAGGGGGCGTACAGATACGCAGTATTTT.

The gene calls are TRBV28 and TRBJ2-1; D might be TRBD1 or TRBD2, each matching 5 bases. Germline CDR1 is MDHEN and CDR2 is SYDVKM. Between the trimmed V and J ends, which lost 3 bases and 4 bases, there was a span of 19 bases. The CDR3 is made up of 17 amino acids. CDR3 in amino acids: CASSFSGGGRGYNEQFF. The CDR3, as DNA: TGTGCCAGCAGTTTCTCTGGGGGTGGGAGAGGGTACAATGAGCAGTTCTTC. Supplemented by reference TRBV28 and TRBJ2-1, the full variable domain reads DVKVTQSSRYLVKRTGEKVFLECVQDMDHENMFWYRQDPGLGLRLIYFSYDVKMKEKGDIPEGYSVSREKKERFSLILESASTNQTSMYLCASSFSGGGRGYNEQFFGPGTRLTVL.

The CDR3 protein is CASSARQGSGEAFF. CDR3 in DNA: TGTGCCAGCAGTGCCCGACAGGGAAGTGGTGAAGCTTTCTTT. The chain has TRBV25-1 and TRBJ1-1, with TRBD1 matching over 7 bases. J lost 7 bases, V lost 4 bases, and 9 bases had no gene match. CDR1 is MGHDK, CDR2 SYGVNS, per germline. The CDR3 loop spans 14 amino acids.